A single sample gave rise to the 7 T cell receptor beta chains below, sequenced in a study of cytomegalovirus exposure and HLA in healthy donors. The PCR contained 60 Vbeta and 13 Jbeta primers. Here immunoSEQ multiplex PCR was the method, and the copy in TCRdb shows in-frame clones only, minus some. Of about 92,000 clones detected, approximately 85% appear once; the ten largest clones hold around 5.6%. Sequencing was done on a sample of PBMCs. The receptors were sampled from a woman aged 18-35 years in good health and CMV-seropositive.

With respect to this clone: At one boundary the junction diverges from the germline segment, which might be a read error. This chain uses TRBV7-9 with TRBJ2-7; weak D call: TRBD1 (6 bases). This CDR3 spans 13 amino acids. Germline CDR1 and CDR2: SEHNR and FQNEAQ (reference sequence). CDR3 in amino acids: CTSSLQGINEQYF. The DNA of the CDR3 is TGTACCAGCAGCTTACAGGGTATCAACGAGCAGTACTTC.

The chain uses TRBV11-2 and TRBJ2-1; a weak D match, TRBD1 (6 bases). The CDR3 contains 14 residues. Trimming removed 3 bases from V and 10 bases from J, with 16 bases in between. From germline, CDR1 is SGHAT and CDR2 FQNNGV. The CDR3 region has the DNA TGTGCCAGCAGCTTGCAGACCCTCGGACAGGAGCAGTTCTTC. It specifies CASSLQTLGQEQFF.

The rearrangement joins TRBV5-1 to TRBJ1-2; D may be TRBD1 (5 bases). Germline V gene sequence: CDR1 SGHRS, CDR2 YFSETQ. V lost 0 bases and J lost 0, with 9 bases in between. The CDR3 spans 15 residues. The chain's CDR3 is CASSLGQIPNYGYTF. The CDR3, as DNA: TGCGCCAGCAGCTTGGGACAGATCCCTAACTATGGCTACACCTTC.

V and J are TRBV30 and TRBJ1-4, with 9 bases matching TRBD1. Germline loops: CDR1 GTSNPN, CDR2 SVGIG (reference sequence). The trim removed 3 bases at V and 7 bases at J, leaving 6 bases unmatched. The CDR3 length is 14 residues. CDR3 nucleotide sequence: TGTGCCTGGAGCGCCGGGACAGGGATTGAAAAACTGTTTTTT. It is translated as CAWSAGTGIEKLFF.

This clone was counted only a few times. The V and J genes are TRBV5-6 and TRBJ1-3; possibly TRBD1 for D (6 bases). CDR1 is SGHDT and CDR2 is YYEEEE in the germline V gene. The CDR3 runs to 16 residues. V lost 3 bases and J lost 8, with 21 bases in between. The CDR3 region is CASSWYKGGSGHTIYF. The DNA of the CDR3 is TGTGCCAGCAGCTGGTACAAAGGGGGATCTGGGCACACCATATATTTT.

The chain has TRBV27 and TRBJ2-2; 9 bases align to TRBD1. Trimming at V came to 6 bases and at J to 4 bases, leaving 3 bases not matched to a gene. Germline CDR1 reads MNHEY; CDR2 reads SMNVEV (reference sequence). The CDR3 extends over 14 amino acids. CDR3 protein: CASRRTGATGELFF. CDR3 DNA: TGTGCCAGCAGAAGGACAGGGGCCACCGGGGAGCTGTTTTTT.

V gene TRBV30 combines with J gene TRBJ2-3; 9 bases match TRBD2. CDR1 is GTSNPN and CDR2 is SVGIG in the germline V gene (reference sequence). The CDR3 sequence is 15 residues long. V shed 5 bases and J 2 bases; nucleotides not matched to a gene: 8. CDR3 sequence: CAWSPLAGYTDTQYF. The CDR3 region has the DNA TGTGCCTGGTCTCCCCTAGCGGGGTACACAGATACGCAGTATTTT.